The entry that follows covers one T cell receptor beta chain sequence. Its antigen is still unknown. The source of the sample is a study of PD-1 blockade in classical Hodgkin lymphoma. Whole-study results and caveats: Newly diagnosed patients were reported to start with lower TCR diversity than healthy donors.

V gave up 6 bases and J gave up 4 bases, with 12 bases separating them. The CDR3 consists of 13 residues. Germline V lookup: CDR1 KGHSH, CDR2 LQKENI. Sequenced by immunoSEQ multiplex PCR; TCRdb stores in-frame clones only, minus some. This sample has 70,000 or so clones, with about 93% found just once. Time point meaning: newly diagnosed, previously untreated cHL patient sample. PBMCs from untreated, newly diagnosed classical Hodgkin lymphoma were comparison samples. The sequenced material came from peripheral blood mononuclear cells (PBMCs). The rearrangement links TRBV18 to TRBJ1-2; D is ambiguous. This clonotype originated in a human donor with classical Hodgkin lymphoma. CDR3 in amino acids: CASSQGMGYGYTF. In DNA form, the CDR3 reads TGTGCCAGCTCTCAAGGAATGGGCTATGGCTACACCTTC.